These 11 T cell receptor beta chains share one sample of origin, sequenced in a study of identical twins. MiXCR, applied by TCRdb to the 5' RACE reads, yields one record per CDR3 protein. The sample includes about 890,000 distinct CDR3 sequences, roughly 12% of them seen just once. These data were likewise used in another study, on yellow fever vaccine responses in identical twins.

Sequencing used PBMCs. These receptors were taken from a woman aged 18-35 years in good health.

This clonotype appeared a few times. This chain joins TRBV3-1 and TRBJ2-4; 8 bases map to TRBD2. Trimming at V came to 3 bases and at J to 8 bases, leaving 3 bases not matched to a gene. The CDR3 length is 13 residues. The germline CDR1 and CDR2 sequences are LGHDT and YNNKEL (reference sequence). The CDR3 sequence is CASSQTGGHIQYF. In DNA form, the CDR3 reads TGTGCCAGCAGCCAGACGGGGGGGCACATTCAGTACTTC.

This clonotype was observed at least ten times. V gene TRBV5-5 combines with J gene TRBJ1-6; D call uncertain. This CDR3 has 15 amino acids. Trimming left V 1 base short and J 4 bases short, with 9 bases between. CDR1 is SGHKS and CDR2 is YYEKEE in the germline V gene (reference sequence). CDR3 sequence reads: CASSLLLDYNSPLHF. In DNA form, the CDR3 reads TGTGCCAGCAGCTTGCTCTTGGATTATAATTCACCCCTCCACTTT.

This clonotype was found a few times. The rearrangement uses TRBV20-1 and TRBJ1-6, with D perhaps TRBD1 (6 bases). V lost 6 bases and J 5 bases, leaving 17 bases between the germline ends. CDR3 length equals 15 residues. The germline V gene has CDR1 DFQATT and CDR2 SNEGSKA (reference sequence). The CDR3: CSAPKGGHDNSPLHF. For the CDR3, the DNA is TGCAGTGCCCCCAAGGGGGGACACGATAATTCACCCCTCCACTTT.

V and J are TRBV20-1 and TRBJ1-6; unclear D gene. V lost 0 bases, J lost 5 bases, and 8 bases lay in between. This CDR3 is 14 amino acids long. The germline V gene has CDR1 DFQATT and CDR2 SNEGSKA (reference sequence). The DNA for the CDR3 is TGCAGTGCTAGAGAGGAAGGGAATAATTCACCCCTCCACTTT. Translating it yields CSAREEGNNSPLHF.

Only a few counts were recorded for this clonotype. The genes are TRBV6-1 and TRBJ2-2, with TRBD2 matching over 10 bases. J gave up 2 bases and V 7 bases, and 4 bases lay outside the gene matches. This CDR3 has 15 amino acids. The germline V gene encodes CDR1 MNHNS and CDR2 SASEGT. The CDR3, as DNA: TGTGCCAGCACCCTAGCGGGGGAAAACACCGGGGAGCTGTTTTTT. Translated, it gives CASTLAGENTGELFF.

This clonotype was seen a handful of times. The chain is built from TRBV7-2 and TRBJ2-7; no clear D gene. The CDR3 extends over 16 amino acids. Germline lookup yields CDR1 SGHTA and CDR2 FQGNSA. V was clipped by 0 bases and J by 3 bases, with 15 bases between them. DNA of the CDR3: TGTGCCAGCAGCTTAGCTAGCAACCCCTCCTACTACGAGCAGTACTTC. It is translated as CASSLASNPSYYEQYF.

This clonotype was recorded many times. This chain joins TRBV5-1 and TRBJ1-4; a weak D match, TRBD1 (5 bases). CDR1 and CDR2 from the germline V gene are SGHRS and YFSETQ. V lost 0 bases and J 6 bases, leaving 12 bases between the germline ends. The CDR3 covers 15 residues. This CDR3 reads CASSLGSGRDEKLFF. The CDR3 nucleotides are TGCGCCAGCAGCTTGGGGTCGGGCAGGGATGAAAAACTGTTTTTT.

This chain uses TRBV7-9 with TRBJ2-5; TRBD1 is a possible D gene (6 bases). The CDR3 has 12 residues. V was cut by 5 bases and J by 4 bases, with 8 bases left in between. The germline CDR1 and CDR2 sequences are SEHNR and FQNEAQ (reference sequence). The CDR3 protein is CASSRTAETQYF. DNA of the CDR3: TGTGCCAGCAGCCGGACAGCAGAGACCCAGTACTTC.

The genes are TRBV7-9 and TRBJ1-5; D ambiguous. Trimming removed 2 bases from V and 9 bases from J, with 11 bases in between. CDR3 size: 13 residues. In germline, CDR1 is SEHNR, CDR2 FQNEAQ (reference sequence). CDR3 protein: CASSLIPAGPQHF. Written as DNA, the CDR3 is TGTGCCAGCAGCTTAATACCGGCCGGGCCCCAGCATTTT.

This rearrangement joins TRBV20-1 to TRBJ2-1; a possible D gene is TRBD2 (7 bases). V lost 0 bases and J 15 bases, leaving 15 bases between the germline ends. Germline-derived CDR1 and CDR2 are DFQATT and SNEGSKA (reference sequence). The CDR3 totals 12 residues. CDR3 nucleotide sequence: TGCAGTGCTAGAGATGGGGGGGGGCGAGCGTTCTTC. Its protein product is CSARDGGGRAFF.

The chain joins TRBV6-1 to TRBJ1-6, with 9 bases that match TRBD1. After removal of 3 bases from V and 6 bases from J, the junction contained 3 bases not matched to a gene. Germline CDR1 is MNHNS and CDR2 is SASEGT. The CDR3 loop spans 15 amino acids. The CDR3 DNA sequence: TGTGCCAGCAGTGAGCGGGACAGGGCTAATTCACCCCTCCACTTT. Translated, it gives CASSERDRANSPLHF.